Listed here are 21 T cell receptor beta chains from one sample, sequenced in a study of shared clonotypes between healthy human individuals. Naivety among CD8 cells was defined by CD45RO negativity and positive CCR7 selection, thereby excluding terminally differentiated effector memory CD45RA+ cells. The assay was immunoSEQ multiplex PCR, and TCRdb's table has in-frame clones only and misses some. In the table there are more than 2 million clones, approximately 94% of which are singletons. Sequencing used naive CD8+ T cells sorted from blood. The receptors were sampled from a man younger than 30 in good health.

The rearrangement links TRBV7-9 to TRBJ2-2; 7 bases align to TRBD2. CDR3 size: 15 residues. The V and J ends lost 4 bases and 4 bases, in that order; junction bases with no gene match: 6. Germline V gene data show CDR1 as SEHNR and CDR2 as FQNEAQ (reference sequence). The chain's CDR3 is CASSSGREGTGELFF. The DNA of the CDR3 is TGTGCCAGCAGCTCAGGCAGGGAGGGCACCGGGGAGCTGTTTTTT.

The rearrangement uses TRBV5-6 and TRBJ2-5; 10 nucleotides line up with TRBD1. This CDR3 spans 16 amino acids. V shed 4 bases and J 0 bases; nucleotides not matched to a gene: 6. Germline V CDR1 and CDR2: SGHDT, YYEEEE. CDR3 in amino acids: CASSHRQGAYQETQYF. The DNA of the CDR3 is TGTGCCAGCAGCCACCGACAGGGGGCGTACCAAGAGACCCAGTACTTC.

This chain connects TRBV28 to TRBJ2-3; D might be TRBD2 (5 bases). The CDR3 runs to 15 residues. Trimming removed 7 bases at V and 3 bases at J, with 17 bases between. Germline CDR1 MDHEN, CDR2 SYDVKM. CDR3 bases: TGTGCCAGCAAATGGGCCCCCGGAGGAACAGATACGCAGTATTTT. It is translated as CASKWAPGGTDTQYF.

The CDR3 is CASTGFGQGAQWETQYF. The CDR3 bases are TGTGCCAGCACGGGATTCGGACAGGGGGCGCAATGGGAGACCCAGTACTTC. This chain uses TRBV28 with TRBJ2-5; TRBD1 matches 11 bases. Germline CDR1 and CDR2: MDHEN and SYDVKM. J gave up 5 bases and V 7 bases, and 15 bases lay outside the gene matches. The CDR3 contains 17 residues.

The V gene is TRBV11-2, the J gene TRBJ2-7; no definite D call. The CDR3 contains 13 residues. The germline V gene encodes CDR1 SGHAT and CDR2 FQNNGV. V was clipped by 4 bases and J by 1 base, with 8 bases between them. DNA for the CDR3: TGTGCCAGCAGCTCCCCCATATCCTACGAGCAGTACTTC. Translated: CASSSPISYEQYF.

This clone was seen a single time. The chain uses TRBV10-2 and TRBJ2-1; 7 nucleotides match TRBD1. V shed 8 bases, J shed 5 bases, and the junction held 12 bases outside the gene matches. CDR3 length: 15 residues. Germline V gives CDR1 WSHSY, CDR2 SAAADI. CDR3 DNA sequence: TGCGCCAGCGGGAGACAGGGAAGTAGGGACAATGAGCAGTTCTTC. This gives the protein CASGRQGSRDNEQFF.

As concerns this clone: This may be a read error: a much more frequent sequence differs by one nucleotide. This sequence joins TRBV6-5 and TRBJ1-1; D gene unclear. V dropped 2 bases and J dropped 0 bases, with 4 bases sitting between them. Looked up from germline, CDR1 is MNHEY and CDR2 is SVGAGI. CDR3 length: 13 residues. The CDR3 reads CASSYRVNTEAFF. Here the CDR3 DNA reads TGTGCCAGCAGTTACAGGGTGAACACTGAAGCTTTCTTT.

This chain joins TRBV5-1 and TRBJ1-1; D gene ambiguous. Trimming shortened V by 1 base and J by 8 bases, and 15 bases separated the two germline ends. Germline values: CDR1 SGHRS, CDR2 YFSETQ. The CDR3 covers 14 residues. The CDR3 reads CASSLSTRTPEAFF. For the CDR3, the DNA is TGCGCCAGCAGCTTGTCAACTAGGACCCCCGAAGCTTTCTTT.

The chain joins TRBV10-3 to TRBJ1-2; D uncertain. Deletions cut 2 bases from V and 2 bases from J, with 6 bases between. The CDR3 consists of 13 residues. CDR1 is ENHRY, CDR2 SYGVKD, per germline. The DNA for the CDR3 is TGTGCCATCAGTGAGGGCAGCAACTATGGCTACACCTTC. Translation: CAISEGSNYGYTF.

This chain joins TRBV5-5 and TRBJ1-1; D gene uncertain. The CDR3 runs to 13 residues. Trimming removed 5 bases at V and 2 bases at J, with 10 bases between. The germline V gene has CDR1 SGHKS and CDR2 YYEKEE (reference sequence). CDR3 in amino acids: CASRLERNTEAFF. CDR3 sequence (DNA): TGTGCCAGCAGGCTGGAACGTAACACTGAAGCTTTCTTT.

The V call is TRBV6-4, the J call TRBJ2-3; weak D call: TRBD2 (6 bases). Germline V gene sequence: CDR1 MRHNA, CDR2 SNTAGT. The CDR3 is 15 residues long. V lost 0 bases, J lost 3 bases, and 10 bases lay in between. The CDR3 DNA reads TGTGCCAGCAGTGACTCGGGCGGGACTACAGATACGCAGTATTTT. Its protein product is CASSDSGGTTDTQYF.

The CDR3 nucleotides read TGTGCCAGCAGCCCCCTTGGCTACTACAATGAGCAGTTCTTC. Amino acid sequence: CASSPLGYYNEQFF. This chain uses TRBV11-2 with TRBJ2-1, with D hard to call. Germline V gene lookup returns CDR1 SGHAT and CDR2 FQNNGV. CDR3 length equals 14 residues. The germline V and J ends were trimmed by 5 bases and 3 bases, with 11 bases remaining between them.

The chain has TRBV6-5 and TRBJ1-2, with 7 bases that match TRBD1. The CDR3 extends over 15 amino acids. V shed 0 bases, J shed 8 bases, and the junction held 9 bases outside the gene matches. Germline CDR1 reads MNHEY; CDR2 reads SVGAGI. CDR3 protein: CASSYSGGLGGGYTF. The CDR3 DNA reads TGTGCCAGCAGTTACTCAGGGGGCCTCGGTGGAGGCTACACCTTC.

This sequence joins TRBV2 and TRBJ1-4; no reliable D call. From germline, CDR1 is SNHLY and CDR2 FYNNEI. The germline V and J ends were trimmed by 0 bases and 0 bases, with 2 bases remaining between them. This CDR3 has 14 residues. The CDR3 loop reads CASSEASTNEKLFF. CDR3 DNA sequence: TGTGCCAGCAGTGAAGCGTCAACTAATGAAAAACTGTTTTTT.

J is TRBJ2-5 and V is TRBV11-2; D unclear. The CDR3 spans 12 residues. From germline, CDR1 is SGHAT and CDR2 FQNNGV. V was cut by 4 bases and J by 5 bases, with 8 bases left in between. The CDR3 nucleotides are TGTGCCAGCAGCTCAGTACTTGAGACCCAGTACTTC. Amino acid sequence: CASSSVLETQYF. The full variable domain, in which reference TRBV11-2 and TRBJ2-5 provide the parts outside the CDR3, is EAGVAQSPRYKIIEKRQSVAFWCNPISGHATLYWYQQILGQGPKLLIQFQNNGVVDDSQLPKDRFSAERLKGVDSTLKIQPAKLEDSAVYLCASSSVLETQYFGPGTRLLVL.

V gene TRBV11-2 combines with J gene TRBJ1-6, with D unresolved. CDR1 is SGHAT and CDR2 is FQNNGV in the germline V gene. The V end lost 0 bases, the J end lost 14 bases, and 11 bases lay between the germline ends. The CDR3 is 13 residues long. The CDR3 here is CASSLDPNGSLHF. CDR3 nucleotide sequence: TGTGCCAGCAGCTTAGACCCCAATGGGTCCCTCCACTTT.

Points on this clone: Other DNA sequences of this sample code for an identical CDR3. The chain joins TRBV11-2 to TRBJ1-1, with D hard to call. Trimming shortened V by 3 bases and J by 0 bases, and 5 bases separated the two germline ends. CDR1 is SGHAT and CDR2 is FQNNGV in the germline V gene. This CDR3 is 13 amino acids long. The CDR3 DNA follows: TGTGCCAGCAGCTTGGGAGTGAACACTGAAGCTTTCTTT. It translates to CASSLGVNTEAFF.

The chain couples TRBV7-9 to TRBJ2-7, with 11 nucleotides matching TRBD2. J lost 5 bases, V lost 6 bases, and 9 bases had no gene match. The CDR3 has 15 amino acids. Germline values: CDR1 SEHNR, CDR2 FQNEAQ (reference sequence). CDR3 loop: CASSETSGSINEQYF. Written as DNA, the CDR3 is TGTGCCAGCAGTGAAACTAGCGGGAGTATCAACGAGCAGTACTTC.

The chain couples TRBV5-8 to TRBJ2-7; D ambiguous. Deletions cut 7 bases from V and 0 bases from J, with 8 bases between. CDR1 SGHTS and CDR2 YDEGEE come from the germline V gene. This CDR3 is 12 amino acids long. The CDR3 here is CASRPSSYEQYF. CDR3 sequence (DNA): TGTGCCAGCCGCCCCTCCTCCTACGAGCAGTACTTC.

The table lists this clone with a few counts. The CDR3 spells CASTVSQGRETQYF. The CDR3 nucleotides read TGTGCCAGCACCGTCTCCCAGGGTCGGGAGACCCAGTACTTC. The rearrangement joins TRBV2 to TRBJ2-5, with a possible D match to TRBD1 (5 bases). V was trimmed by 7 bases and J by 5 bases, leaving 17 bases between them. Germline CDR1 is SNHLY and CDR2 is FYNNEI. The CDR3 contains 14 residues.

The chain carries TRBV13 and TRBJ2-2; D is undetermined. Trimming took off 5 bases at V and 6 bases at J, with 10 bases between the two ends. This CDR3 region has 13 residues. Germline values: CDR1 PRHDT, CDR2 FYEKMQ (reference sequence). The CDR3 nucleotides are TGTGCCAGCAGCCCCCAGTTGTCCGGGGAGCTGTTTTTT. This sequence encodes CASSPQLSGELFF.